This T cell receptor beta chain was identified in a study of chronic HIV infection and antiretroviral therapy. MiXCR was run by TCRdb on the 5' RACE reads, yielding one entry per CDR3 protein. This sample has just over 30,000 distinct CDR3 sequences; about 9.7% occur once, and the top ten carry about 2.5%. CDR1 and CDR2 from the germline V gene are SQVTM and ANQGSEA. The CDR3 runs to 14 residues. The J segment lost 2 bases and the V segment lost 6 bases, leaving 8 bases of the junction unmatched. Many counts were recorded for this clonotype. Sequenced: peripheral blood. This sequence originates from an adult who had HIV and had not received antiretroviral therapy, or was an uninfected healthy control (not recorded which). The chain carries TRBV29-1 and TRBJ2-3, with 7 bases lining up with TRBD1. CDR3 amino acids: CSVQTGSPTDTQYF. The CDR3 region has the DNA TGCAGCGTCCAGACAGGGAGCCCCACAGATACGCAGTATTTT.